The clone carrying this TCR beta chain has more than one count but fewer than ten. Only in-frame clones appear in the TCRdb table, and some are missing; sequencing was by immunoSEQ multiplex PCR. The sample has 100,000 to 120,000 clones; around four fifths are singletons. The data were obtained in a study of control samples from healthy donors and cancer patients. CDR3 size: 15 residues. The V segment lost 0 bases and the J segment 1 base; nucleotides outside the gene matches: 3. Germline CDR1 reads SGHNT; CDR2 reads YYREEE (reference sequence). The source is a woman between 45 and 60 years old in good health. Sequencing was carried out using blood. The genes are TRBV5-4 and TRBJ2-5; 7 bases are a match to TRBD1. CDR3 nucleotides: TGTGCCAGCAGCTTGGACACAGGGGCCCAAGAGACCCAGTACTTC. This translates into CASSLDTGAQETQYF.